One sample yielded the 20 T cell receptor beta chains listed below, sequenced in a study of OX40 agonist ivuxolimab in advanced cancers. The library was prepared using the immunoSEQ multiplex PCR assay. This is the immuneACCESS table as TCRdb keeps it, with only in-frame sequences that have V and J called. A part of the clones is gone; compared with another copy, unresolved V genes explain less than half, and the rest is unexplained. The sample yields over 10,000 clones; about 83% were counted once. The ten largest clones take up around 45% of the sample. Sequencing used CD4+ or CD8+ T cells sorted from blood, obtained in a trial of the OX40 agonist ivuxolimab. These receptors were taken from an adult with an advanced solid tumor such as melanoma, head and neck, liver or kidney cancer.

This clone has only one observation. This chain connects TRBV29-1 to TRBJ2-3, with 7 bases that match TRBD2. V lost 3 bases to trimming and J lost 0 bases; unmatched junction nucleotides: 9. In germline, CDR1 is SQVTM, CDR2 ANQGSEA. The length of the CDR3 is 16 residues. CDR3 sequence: CSVDASSGASTDTQYF. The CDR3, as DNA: TGCAGCGTTGATGCTTCCAGCGGGGCAAGCACAGATACGCAGTATTTT.

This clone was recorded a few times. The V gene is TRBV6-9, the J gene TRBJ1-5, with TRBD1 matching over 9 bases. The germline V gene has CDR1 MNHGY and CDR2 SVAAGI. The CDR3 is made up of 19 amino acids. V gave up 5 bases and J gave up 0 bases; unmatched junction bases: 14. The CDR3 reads CASSQHRGRGDYSNQPQHF. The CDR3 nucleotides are TGTGCCAGCAGTCAACACAGGGGGCGAGGGGACTATAGCAATCAGCCCCAGCATTTT.

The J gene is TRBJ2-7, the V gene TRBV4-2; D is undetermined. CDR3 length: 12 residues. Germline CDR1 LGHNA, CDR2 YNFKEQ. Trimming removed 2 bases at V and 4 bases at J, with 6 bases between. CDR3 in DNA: TGTGCCAGCAGCCAATCCGATTACGAGCAGTACTTC. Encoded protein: CASSQSDYEQYF.

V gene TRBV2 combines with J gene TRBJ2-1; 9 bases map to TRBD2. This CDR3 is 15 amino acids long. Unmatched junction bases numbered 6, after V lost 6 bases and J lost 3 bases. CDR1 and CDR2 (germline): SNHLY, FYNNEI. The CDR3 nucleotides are TGTGCCAGCAGCCCCGGGACTAGCAACTACAATGAGCAGTTCTTC. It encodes CASSPGTSNYNEQFF.

CDR3 sequence: CASTKNRDRVEQYF. CDR3 DNA sequence: TGTGCCTCAACGAAAAACCGGGACAGGGTCGAGCAGTACTTC. The chain employs TRBV30 and TRBJ2-7, with 9 bases matching TRBD1. Trimming removed 7 bases from V and 6 bases from J; junction bases left unmatched: 13. The CDR3 runs 14 residues. Germline-derived CDR1 and CDR2 are GTSNPN and SVGIG (reference sequence).

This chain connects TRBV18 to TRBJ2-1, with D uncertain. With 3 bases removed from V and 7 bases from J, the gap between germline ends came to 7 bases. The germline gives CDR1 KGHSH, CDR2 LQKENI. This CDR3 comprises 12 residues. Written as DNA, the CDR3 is TGTGCCAGCTCACCCCCCGGGAATGAGCAGTTCTTC. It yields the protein CASSPPGNEQFF.

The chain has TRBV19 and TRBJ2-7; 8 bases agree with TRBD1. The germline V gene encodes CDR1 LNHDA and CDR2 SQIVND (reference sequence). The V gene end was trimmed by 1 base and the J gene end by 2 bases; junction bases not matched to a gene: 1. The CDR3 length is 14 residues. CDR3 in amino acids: CASSIGTGTYEQYF. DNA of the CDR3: TGTGCCAGTAGTATAGGGACAGGGACCTACGAGCAGTACTTC.

This CDR3 reads CASSSTVSYEQYF. The CDR3 coding sequence is TGTGCCAGCAGTTCGACCGTCTCCTACGAGCAGTACTTC. The chain joins TRBV27 to TRBJ2-7; no definite D call. The CDR3 consists of 13 residues. CDR1 MNHEY and CDR2 SMNVEV come from the germline V gene (reference sequence). With 4 bases removed from V and 0 bases from J, the gap between germline ends came to 7 bases.

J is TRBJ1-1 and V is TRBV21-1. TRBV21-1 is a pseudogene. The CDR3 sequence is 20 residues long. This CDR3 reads CASTEQSSLRGWMANTEAFF. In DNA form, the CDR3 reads TGTGCCAGCACCGAGCAAAGTAGTCTTCGGGGCTGGATGGCGAACACTGAAGCTTTCTTT.

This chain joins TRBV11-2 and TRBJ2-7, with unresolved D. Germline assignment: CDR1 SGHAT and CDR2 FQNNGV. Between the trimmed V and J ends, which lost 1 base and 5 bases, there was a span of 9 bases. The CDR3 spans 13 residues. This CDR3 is CASSLGGNHEQYF. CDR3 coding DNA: TGTGCCAGCAGCTTAGGTGGGAACCACGAGCAGTACTTC.

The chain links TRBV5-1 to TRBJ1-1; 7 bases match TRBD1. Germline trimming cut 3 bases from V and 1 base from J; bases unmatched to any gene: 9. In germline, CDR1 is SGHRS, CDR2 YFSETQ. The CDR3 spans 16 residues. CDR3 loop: CASSSPGGSTNTEAFF. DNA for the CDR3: TGCGCCAGCAGCTCACCAGGGGGATCGACGAACACTGAAGCTTTCTTT.

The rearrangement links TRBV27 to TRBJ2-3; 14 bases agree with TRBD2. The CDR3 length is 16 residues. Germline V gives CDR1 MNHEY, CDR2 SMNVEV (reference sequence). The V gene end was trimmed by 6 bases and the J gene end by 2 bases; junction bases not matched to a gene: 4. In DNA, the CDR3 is TGTGCCAGCAGCGGACTAGCGGGAGGTTCCACAGATACGCAGTATTTT. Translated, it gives CASSGLAGGSTDTQYF.

The DNA of the CDR3 is TGTGCCAGCAGCGGAGGCGTTCTTCATGAAAAACTGTTTTTT. Amino acids: CASSGGVLHEKLFF. This chain uses TRBV5-8 with TRBJ1-4; no clear D gene. Germline CDR1 SGHTS, CDR2 YDEGEE. The germline V and J ends were trimmed by 4 bases and 6 bases, with 13 bases remaining between them. CDR3 length equals 14 residues.

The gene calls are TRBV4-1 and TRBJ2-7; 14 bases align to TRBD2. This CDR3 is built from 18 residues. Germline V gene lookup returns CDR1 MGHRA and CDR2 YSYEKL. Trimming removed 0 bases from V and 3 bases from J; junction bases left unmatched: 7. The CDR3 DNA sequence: TGCGCCAGCAGCCAAGATGGGGGACTAGCGGGAGCTAACTACGAGCAGTACTTC. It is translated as CASSQDGGLAGANYEQYF.

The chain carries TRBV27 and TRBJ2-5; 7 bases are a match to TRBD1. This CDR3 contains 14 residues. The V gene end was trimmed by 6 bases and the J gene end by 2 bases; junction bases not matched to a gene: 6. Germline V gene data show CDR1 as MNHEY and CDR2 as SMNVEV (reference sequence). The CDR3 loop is CASRNDRDQETQYF. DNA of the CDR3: TGTGCCAGCAGGAACGACAGGGATCAAGAGACCCAGTACTTC.

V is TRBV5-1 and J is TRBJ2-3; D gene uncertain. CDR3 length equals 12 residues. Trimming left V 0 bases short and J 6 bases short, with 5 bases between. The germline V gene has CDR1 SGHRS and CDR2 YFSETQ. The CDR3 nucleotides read TGCGCCAGCAGCTTGGCTCTGGATACGCAGTATTTT. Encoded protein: CASSLALDTQYF.

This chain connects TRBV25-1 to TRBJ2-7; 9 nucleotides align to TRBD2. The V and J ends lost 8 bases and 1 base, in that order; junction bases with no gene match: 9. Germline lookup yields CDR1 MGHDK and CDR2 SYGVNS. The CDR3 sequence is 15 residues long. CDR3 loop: CASRTKREESYEQYF. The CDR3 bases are TGTGCCAGCCGAACAAAGCGGGAGGAGTCCTACGAGCAGTACTTC.

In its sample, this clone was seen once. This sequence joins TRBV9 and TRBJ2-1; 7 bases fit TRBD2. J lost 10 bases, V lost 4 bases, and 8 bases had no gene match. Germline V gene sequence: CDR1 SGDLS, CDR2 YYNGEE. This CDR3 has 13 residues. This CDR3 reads CASSPMRGWEQFF. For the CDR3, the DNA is TGTGCCAGCAGCCCGATGCGGGGGTGGGAGCAGTTCTTC. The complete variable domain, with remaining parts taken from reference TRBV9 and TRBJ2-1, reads DSGVTQTPKHLITATGQRVTLRCSPRSGDLSVYWYQQSLDQGLQFLIQYYNGEERAKGNILERFSAQQFPDLHSELNLSSLELGDSALYFCASSPMRGWEQFFGPGTRLTVL.

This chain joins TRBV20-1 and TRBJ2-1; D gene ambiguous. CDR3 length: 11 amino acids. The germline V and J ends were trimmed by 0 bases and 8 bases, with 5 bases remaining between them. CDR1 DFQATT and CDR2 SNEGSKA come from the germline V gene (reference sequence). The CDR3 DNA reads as TGCAGTGCTAGAGATACGTATGAGCAGTTCTTC. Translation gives CSARDTYEQFF.

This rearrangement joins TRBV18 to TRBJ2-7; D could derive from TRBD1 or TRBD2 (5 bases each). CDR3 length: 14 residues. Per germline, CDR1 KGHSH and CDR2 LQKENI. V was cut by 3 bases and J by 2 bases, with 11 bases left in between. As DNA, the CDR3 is TGTGCCAGCTCACCGGGACGAAAAACCTACGAGCAGTACTTC. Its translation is CASSPGRKTYEQYF.